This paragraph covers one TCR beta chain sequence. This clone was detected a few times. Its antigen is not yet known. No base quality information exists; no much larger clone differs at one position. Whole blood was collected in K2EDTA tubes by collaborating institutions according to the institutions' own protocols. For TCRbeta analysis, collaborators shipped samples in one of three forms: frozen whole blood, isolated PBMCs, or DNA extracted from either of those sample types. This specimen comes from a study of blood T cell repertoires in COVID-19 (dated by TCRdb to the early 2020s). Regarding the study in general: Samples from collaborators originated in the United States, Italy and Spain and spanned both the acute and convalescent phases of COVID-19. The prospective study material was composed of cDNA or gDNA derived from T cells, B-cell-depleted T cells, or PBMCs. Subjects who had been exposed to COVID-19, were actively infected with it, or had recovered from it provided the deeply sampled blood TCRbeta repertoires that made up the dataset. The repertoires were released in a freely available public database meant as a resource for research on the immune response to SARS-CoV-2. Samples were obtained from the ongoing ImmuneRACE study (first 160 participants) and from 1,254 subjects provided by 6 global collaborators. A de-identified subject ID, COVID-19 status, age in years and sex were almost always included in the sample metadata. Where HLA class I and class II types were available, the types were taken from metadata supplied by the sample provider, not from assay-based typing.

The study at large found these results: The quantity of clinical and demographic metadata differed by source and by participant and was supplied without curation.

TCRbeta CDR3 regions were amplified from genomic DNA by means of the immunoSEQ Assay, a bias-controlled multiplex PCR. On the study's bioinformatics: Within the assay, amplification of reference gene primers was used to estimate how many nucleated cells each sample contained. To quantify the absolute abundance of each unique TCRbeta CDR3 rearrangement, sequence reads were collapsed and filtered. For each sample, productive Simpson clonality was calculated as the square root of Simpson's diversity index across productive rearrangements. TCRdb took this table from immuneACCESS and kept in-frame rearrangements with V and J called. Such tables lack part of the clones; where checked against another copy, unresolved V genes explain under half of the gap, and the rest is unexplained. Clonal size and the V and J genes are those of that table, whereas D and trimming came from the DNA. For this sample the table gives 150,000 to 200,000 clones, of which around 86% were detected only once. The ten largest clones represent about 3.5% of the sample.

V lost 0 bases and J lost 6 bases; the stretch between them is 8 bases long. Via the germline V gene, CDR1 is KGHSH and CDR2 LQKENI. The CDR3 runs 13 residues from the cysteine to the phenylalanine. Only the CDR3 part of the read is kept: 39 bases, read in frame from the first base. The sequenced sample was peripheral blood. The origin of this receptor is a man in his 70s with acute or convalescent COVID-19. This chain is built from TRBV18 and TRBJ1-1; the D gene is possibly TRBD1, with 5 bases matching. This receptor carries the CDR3 CASSPPRQPEAFF. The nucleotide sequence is TGTGCCAGCTCACCACCGAGACAGCCTGAAGCTTTCTTT.